This paragraph covers one T cell receptor beta chain sequence. Using a J-beta primer mix together with a sample-barcoded 5' primer, a second PCR was run for roughly 6 to 11 cycles. TCRdb independently ran MiXCR on the 5' RACE reads; one entry per CDR3 protein. Among 1.5 million or so distinct CDR3 sequences, around 39% were seen once, and the ten largest hold 7.9%. The entry originates in a study of blood T cells in healthy people across ages. Sequencing was carried out using blood. This receptor was taken from a young woman in good health.

The CDR3 bases are TGTGCCAGCCCCCACCCCTGCTCTGGAAACACCATATATTTT. Translated, it gives CASPHPCSGNTIYF. This chain links TRBV27 with TRBJ1-3; no clear D gene. The CDR3 is made up of 14 amino acids. Trimming pared 8 bases from V and 0 bases from J, leaving 11 bases between. Germline lookup yields CDR1 MNHEY and CDR2 SMNVEV (reference sequence).